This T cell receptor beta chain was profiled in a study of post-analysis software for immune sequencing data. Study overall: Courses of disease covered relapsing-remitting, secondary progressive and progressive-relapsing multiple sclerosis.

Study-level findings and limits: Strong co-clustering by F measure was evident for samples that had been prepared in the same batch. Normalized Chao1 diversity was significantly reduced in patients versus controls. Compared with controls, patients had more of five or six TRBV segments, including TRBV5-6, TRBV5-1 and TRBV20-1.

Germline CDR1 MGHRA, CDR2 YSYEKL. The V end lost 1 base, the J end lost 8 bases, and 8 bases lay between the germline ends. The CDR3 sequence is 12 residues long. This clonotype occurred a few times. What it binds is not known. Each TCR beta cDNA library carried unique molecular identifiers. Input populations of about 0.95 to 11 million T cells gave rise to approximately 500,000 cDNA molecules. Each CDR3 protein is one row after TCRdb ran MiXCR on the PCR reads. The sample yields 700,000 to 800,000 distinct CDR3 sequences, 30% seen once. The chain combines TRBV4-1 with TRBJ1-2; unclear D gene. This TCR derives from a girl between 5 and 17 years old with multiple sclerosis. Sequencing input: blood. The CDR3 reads CASSQGQDGYTF. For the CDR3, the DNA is TGCGCCAGCAGCCAAGGGCAGGACGGCTACACCTTC.